These 21 T cell receptor beta chains came from one sample sequenced in a study of read filtering for tumor transcriptome and immune sequencing. This library used about 400 ng RNA and molecular barcoded adaptors spanning alpha/delta and beta/gamma chains. TCRdb redid the calling of the reads with MiXCR, one entry per CDR3 protein. The sample consists of tens of thousands of distinct CDR3 sequences, roughly 21% of them appearing once. The source material was a population of CD138-negative cells sorted from bone marrow. The receptors here all came from a donor at least 40 years old with multiple myeloma.

The chain is built from TRBV20-1 and TRBJ2-7, with 12 bases identical to TRBD2. Germline V gene lookup returns CDR1 DFQATT and CDR2 SNEGSKA (reference sequence). The V segment lost 5 bases and the J segment 4 bases; nucleotides outside the gene matches: 9. This CDR3 has 15 amino acids. CDR3 sequence: CSASIRTSGTYEQYF. DNA of the CDR3: TGCAGTGCTTCCATCCGGACTAGCGGGACGTACGAGCAGTACTTC.

Comment on this clonotype: One base away lies a much larger clone, so this may be a sequencing read error. The CDR3 does not close with the conserved phenylalanine or tryptophan, likely indicating a read error. The CDR3 region has the DNA TGTGCCAGCAGTTTATCTGGCTTCGGGGAGCTGTTTTTA. This encodes CASSLSGFGELFL. The V and J genes are TRBV12-3 or TRBV12-4 and TRBJ2-2, with D hard to call. This CDR3 contains 13 residues. With 2 bases removed from V and 7 bases from J, the gap between germline ends came to 8 bases.

As for this clonotype: Given a much more abundant clone one base away, this may be a read error. The chain is built from TRBV7-8 and TRBJ1-1; D gene uncertain. The germline CDR1 and CDR2 sequences are SGHVS and FQNEAQ. The length of the CDR3 is 13 residues. Here the CDR3 DNA reads TGTGCCGGCAGCTTAGAAGTCAGGACTGAAGCTTTCTTT. Its translation is CAGSLEVRTEAFF. The full variable domain, in which reference TRBV7-8 and TRBJ1-1 provide the parts outside the CDR3, is GAGVSQSPRYKVAKRGQDVALRCDPISGHVSLFWYQQALGQGPEFLTYFQNEAQLDKSGLPSDRFFAERPEGSVSTLKIQRTQQEDSAVYLCAGSLEVRTEAFFGQGTRLTVV.

In this sample, this clonotype turned up many times. The chain recombines TRBV29-1 with TRBJ2-2, with a weak D call TRBD2 (6 bases). The CDR3 sequence is 14 residues long. With 8 bases removed from V and 1 base from J, the gap between germline ends came to 14 bases. Looked up from germline, CDR1 is SQVTM and CDR2 is ANQGSEA. CDR3 sequence (DNA): TGCAGCACCCGGGACTCGCTGAACACCGGGGAGCTGTTTTTT. This encodes CSTRDSLNTGELFF.

Ten or more counts support this clonotype. V and J are TRBV12-3 or TRBV12-4 and TRBJ2-3, with a possible D match to TRBD2 (6 bases). This CDR3 has 14 residues. Between the trimmed V and J ends, which lost 6 bases and 0 bases, there was a span of 10 bases. The CDR3 coding sequence is TGTGCCAGCAGCCCGGACTACAGCACAGATACGCAGTATTTT. Its protein is CASSPDYSTDTQYF.

The chain has TRBV20-1 and TRBJ1-2, with D tentatively TRBD1 (6 bases). V lost 5 bases to trimming and J lost 2 bases, with 12 bases between them. CDR3 length equals 13 residues. Per the germline V gene, CDR1 is DFQATT and CDR2 is SNEGSKA (reference sequence). The CDR3 DNA is TGCAGTGCTGGGTCGACAGGAAACTATGGCTACACCTTC. Protein: CSAGSTGNYGYTF.

On this clonotype itself: This clone may be a read error of a much larger clone one base away. This chain uses TRBV20-1 with TRBJ1-1, with D unresolved. The CDR3 spans 13 residues. Germline V gene data show CDR1 as DFQATT and CDR2 as SNEGSKA (reference sequence). CDR3: CSAHRRSRTEALF. CDR3 nucleotide sequence: TGCAGTGCTCATAGGAGATCGAGGACTGAAGCTCTCTTT.

Regarding this clonotype: No conserved phenylalanine or tryptophan is present at the end of the CDR3, so a read error is the likely explanation. The chain carries TRBV29-1 and TRBJ1-1, with D tentatively TRBD1 (5 bases). The V end was cut by 5 bases, the J end by 5 bases, with 15 bases between. The CDR3 loop spans 13 amino acids. Germline V gives CDR1 SQVTM, CDR2 ANQGSEA. CDR3 residues: CSVSHRGVTEAFL. CDR3 DNA sequence: TGCAGCGTTTCCCACCGGGGGGTAACTGAAGCTTTCCTT.

A word on this clonotype: A much bigger clone sits one base away, suggesting this may be a read error. The V call is TRBV24-1, the J call TRBJ2-2; D gene uncertain. The V and J ends lost 4 bases and 3 bases respectively, with 8 bases between them. The CDR3 consists of 14 residues. Germline CDR1 KGHDR, CDR2 SFDVKD. In DNA, the CDR3 is TGTGCCACCAGTGACAGTGCGCACACCGGGGAGCTGTTTTTT. Amino acids: CATSDSAHTGELFF.

This chain uses TRBV2 with TRBJ1-2, with 7 nucleotides matching TRBD1. The CDR3 length is 15 residues. Looked up from germline, CDR1 is SNHLY and CDR2 is FYNNEI. V gave up 8 bases and J gave up 6 bases; unmatched junction bases: 15. The CDR3 reads CASGQQGMLKDGYTF. The CDR3 coding sequence is TGTGCCAGCGGGCAACAGGGGATGTTAAAGGATGGCTACACCTTC.

The chain combines TRBV7-8 with TRBJ1-1; D call uncertain. This CDR3 has 14 amino acids. Germline CDR1 reads SGHVS; CDR2 reads FQNEAQ. V lost 0 bases, J lost 0 bases, and 5 bases lay in between. CDR3 DNA sequence: TGTGCCAGCAGCTTAGCGGGGTTGAACACTGAAGCTTTCTTT. This translates into CASSLAGLNTEAFF.

In this sample, this clonotype turned up many times. The gene calls are TRBV6-1 and TRBJ2-7; TRBD1 aligns across 10 bases. CDR3 length: 15 residues. Germline CDR1 and CDR2: MNHNS and SASEGT. With 5 bases clipped from V and 5 bases from J, the junction kept 9 bases outside the gene matches. CDR3 loop: CASSFFQTGGHEQYF. The CDR3 nucleotides read TGTGCCAGCAGTTTTTTCCAGACAGGGGGCCACGAGCAGTACTTC.

This clonotype was picked up many times. The V gene is TRBV19, the J gene TRBJ2-3; D possibly uses TRBD1 or TRBD2 (6 bases each). This CDR3 spans 15 amino acids. In germline, CDR1 is LNHDA, CDR2 SQIVND (reference sequence). The V and J ends lost 7 bases and 2 bases respectively, with 16 bases between them. CDR3 in amino acids: CASMEGGLFTDTQYF. In nucleotides, the CDR3 is TGTGCCAGTATGGAGGGGGGCCTATTCACAGATACGCAGTATTTT.

This clonotype has ten or more counts. The gene calls are TRBV29-1 and TRBJ2-1; unclear D gene. Germline CDR1 SQVTM, CDR2 ANQGSEA. The V and J ends lost 2 bases and 7 bases respectively, with 9 bases between them. This CDR3 has 12 residues. This CDR3 is CSVEKGPNEQFF. The CDR3 DNA sequence: TGCAGCGTTGAAAAGGGCCCTAATGAGCAGTTCTTC.

In its sample, this clonotype was seen a few times. This chain links TRBV6-6 with TRBJ2-5, with TRBD1 identical over 8 bases. After removal of 6 bases from V and 1 base from J, the junction contained 4 bases not matched to a gene. CDR1 is MNHNY, CDR2 SVGAGI, per germline (reference sequence). This CDR3 contains 14 residues. In DNA, the CDR3 is TGTGCCAGCAGGGACAGGGTTTCCCAAGAGACCCAGTACTTC. Amino acid sequence: CASRDRVSQETQYF.

This clonotype was counted many times. V is TRBV12-3 or TRBV12-4 and J is TRBJ1-5; no clear D. This CDR3 is built from 15 residues. Trimming stripped 2 bases from V and 3 bases from J, with 11 bases between. This chain's CDR3 is CASSLHGLDNQPQHF. The CDR3 nucleotides read TGTGCCAGCAGTTTACACGGTTTGGACAATCAGCCCCAGCATTTT.

This clonotype showed up many times. The V gene is TRBV7-2, the J gene TRBJ2-7, with D perhaps assigned TRBD1 or TRBD2 (5 bases each). This CDR3 has 12 residues. With 2 bases removed from V and 6 bases from J, the gap between germline ends came to 8 bases. Germline V gene lookup returns CDR1 SGHTA and CDR2 FQGNSA. The CDR3 DNA sequence: TGTGCCAGCAGCTTACTAGGGACCGAGCAGTACTTC. Amino acid sequence: CASSLLGTEQYF.

This clonotype occurred many times. The CDR3 region is CASSFSSSGELFF. For the CDR3, the DNA is TGTGCCAGCAGTTTCTCGTCCTCTGGGGAGCTGTTTTTT. This chain links TRBV28 with TRBJ2-2; D is uncertain. CDR3 size: 13 residues. Germline loops: CDR1 MDHEN, CDR2 SYDVKM. V shed 3 bases and J shed 8 bases, with 10 bases lying between them. The entire variable domain, with the rest obtained from reference TRBV28 and TRBJ2-2, is as follows: DVKVTQSSRYLVKRTGEKVFLECVQDMDHENMFWYRQDPGLGLRLIYFSYDVKMKEKGDIPEGYSVSREKKERFSLILESASTNQTSMYLCASSFSSSGELFFGEGSRLTVL.

Concerning this clonotype itself: A much larger clone is a single base away; this may be a read error. The CDR3 does not close with the conserved phenylalanine or tryptophan, likely indicating a read error. The J gene is TRBJ2-7, the V gene TRBV30, with D perhaps matching TRBD1 or TRBD2 (5 bases each). The ends were cut back, 2 bases at V and 4 bases at J, with 18 bases in the middle. Germline V gives CDR1 GTSNPN, CDR2 SVGIG (reference sequence). The CDR3 totals 15 residues. The CDR3, as DNA: TGTGCCTGGAGTCCTGGGGGAAAAGGGCGATACGAGCAGTACCTC. This sequence encodes CAWSPGGKGRYEQYL.

This clonotype was found many times. V usage is TRBV9 and J usage is TRBJ2-1; maybe TRBD2 (5 bases). Germline CDR1 is SGDLS and CDR2 is YYNGEE. The CDR3 has 17 residues. V gave up 4 bases and J gave up 4 bases, with 21 bases separating them. CDR3 DNA: TGTGCCAGCAGCCCCCGAGGGCCGTCCAATTTATACAATGAGCAGTTCTTC. Residues: CASSPRGPSNLYNEQFF.

On this clonotype: One end of the junction fails to match germline, which may point to a read error. This rearrangement joins TRBV2 to TRBJ1-1, with D perhaps matching TRBD1 (5 bases). This CDR3 comprises 11 residues. In germline, CDR1 is SNHLY, CDR2 FYNNEI. CDR3 region: CASSQGTKAFF. The CDR3 nucleotides read TGTGCCAGCAGCCAGGGCACTAAAGCTTTCTTT.